Included here is one TCR beta chain sequence, with context. These data originate in a study of T cell changes during pregnancy in multiple sclerosis. Trimming removed 8 bases at V and 0 bases at J, with 14 bases between. In germline, CDR1 is MDHEN, CDR2 SYDVKM. The CDR3 contains 15 residues. TCRdb's table, derived via immunoSEQ multiplex PCR, lists solely in-frame clones and lacks some. Among around 100,000 clones listed, about 90% were seen once. V usage is TRBV28 and J usage is TRBJ1-3; no reliable D call. Sequences were derived from peripheral blood, sampled after pregnancy. The source of this sequence is a female donor with multiple sclerosis, enrolled in a pregnancy study. CDR3 protein: CASDSVAASGNTIYF. Written as DNA, the CDR3 is TGTGCCAGCGACTCAGTGGCCGCCTCTGGAAACACCATATATTTT. The full variable domain, completed using reference TRBV28 and TRBJ1-3, is DVKVTQSSRYLVKRTGEKVFLECVQDMDHENMFWYRQDPGLGLRLIYFSYDVKMKEKGDIPEGYSVSREKKERFSLILESASTNQTSMYLCASDSVAASGNTIYFGEGSWLTVV.